This T cell receptor beta chain appears in the sequencing data of a study of regulatory T cells in long-lasting Graves disease. Documented time point: newly diagnosed GD, antithyroid drugs for less than 3 months. After RNA was extracted from PBMCs, the TCR library was made from it. Broader study findings: Samples came from peripheral blood alone, without thyroid tissue.

The CDR3 spans 17 residues. Germline CDR1 MDHEN, CDR2 SYDVKM. V dropped 6 bases and J dropped 2 bases, with 22 bases sitting between them. Building the TCR beta libraries relied on iRepertoire HTBI primers, and CDR3 regions underwent Arm-PCR. Original methodology: Identified across the samples were 62 TRBV segments and approximately 14 TRBJ segments. Each CDR3 protein gets one entry after TCRdb re-called the multiplex PCR reads with MiXCR. The V and J calls were not made by the authors but by TCRdb's processing. The sample includes 550,000 or so distinct CDR3 sequences, around 12% of them seen just once. A few counts support this clonotype. As yet, its antigen is unknown. These data are also associated with another study on T cells in Graves' hyperthyroidism and ophthalmopathy. That study reports: Exclusion criteria comprised uncontrolled infection, other autoimmune disease, pregnancy or lactation.

The receptor was isolated from a woman aged 25 to 39 with Graves disease. The sequences come from peripheral blood mononuclear cells (PBMCs), collected at new diagnosis, from a patient treated with antithyroid drugs. The chain employs TRBV28 and TRBJ2-5; D is ambiguous. The CDR3 loop is CASSQLVSPVTQETQYF. CDR3 nucleotides: TGTGCCAGCAGCCAGTTAGTCTCACCGGTAACGCAAGAGACCCAGTACTTC.